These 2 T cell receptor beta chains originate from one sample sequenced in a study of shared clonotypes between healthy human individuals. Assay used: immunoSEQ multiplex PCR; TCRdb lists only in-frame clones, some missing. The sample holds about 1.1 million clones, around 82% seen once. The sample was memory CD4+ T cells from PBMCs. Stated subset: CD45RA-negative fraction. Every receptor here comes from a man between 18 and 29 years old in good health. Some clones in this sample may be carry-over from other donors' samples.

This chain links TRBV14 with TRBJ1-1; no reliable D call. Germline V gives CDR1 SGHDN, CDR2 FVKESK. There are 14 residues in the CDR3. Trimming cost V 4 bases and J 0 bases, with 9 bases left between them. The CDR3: CASSRRPVNTEAFF. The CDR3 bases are TGTGCCAGCAGCCGGCGACCGGTGAACACTGAAGCTTTCTTT. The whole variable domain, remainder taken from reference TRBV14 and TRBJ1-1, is EAGVTQFPSHSVIEKGQTVTLRCDPISGHDNLYWYRRVMGKEIKFLLHFVKESKQDESGMPNNRFLAERTGGTYSTLKVQPAELEDSGVYFCASSRRPVNTEAFFGQGTRLTVV.

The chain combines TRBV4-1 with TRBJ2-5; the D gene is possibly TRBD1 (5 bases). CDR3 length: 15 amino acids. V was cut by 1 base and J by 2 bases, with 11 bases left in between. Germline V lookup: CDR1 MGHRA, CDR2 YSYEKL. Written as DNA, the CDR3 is TGCGCCAGCAGCCAAGGACAGTTAAGTCAAGAGACCCAGTACTTC. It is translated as CASSQGQLSQETQYF.